Listed here are 4 T cell receptor beta chains from one sample, sequenced in a study of T cells in women clearing cervical HPV infection. Sequencing used immunoSEQ multiplex PCR; TCRdb keeps in-frame clones, though not all of them. The specimen's table records 20,000 to 25,000 clones. The source material was blood buffy coat. The receptors derive from a woman aged 18 to 69 with a cervical HPV16 infection that either progressed to CIN3+ or cleared (not recorded which).

As regards this clone: The read ends 3 residues before the CDR3 terminus; that terminus is restored from the germline J gene. The rearrangement uses TRBV10-3 and TRBJ1-2, with TRBD1 matching 10 bases. Germline V gene sequence: CDR1 ENHRY, CDR2 SYGVKD. This CDR3 is 15 amino acids long. Trimming removed 3 bases from V and 5 bases from J; junction bases left unmatched: 6. The covered CDR3 bases are TGTGCCATCAGTGATCCGGACAGGGGGGCATATGGC. Its translation: CAISDPDRGAYG. The entire CDR3 is CAISDPDRGAYGYTF.

The sequenced part of the CDR3 DNA is TGTGCCAGCAGCTTGACTAGCGGGAGGTATACCTACGAG. As protein: CASSLTSGRYTYE. The entire CDR3 reads CASSLTSGRYTYEQYF. The rearrangement links TRBV13 to TRBJ2-7; 13 bases line up with TRBD2. The read ends 3 residues early relative to the CDR3; the germline J gene fills the gap. This CDR3 is built from 16 residues. Germline V CDR1 and CDR2: PRHDT, FYEKMQ (reference sequence). J lost 2 bases, V lost 3 bases, and 4 bases had no gene match.

The part of the CDR3 DNA that was read is TGCGCCCCCCAGGACAGGGGTGACACAGATACG. It translates to CAPQDRGDTDT. The CDR3, in full, reads CAPQDRGDTDTQYF. The chain links TRBV23-1 to TRBJ2-3; 9 positions match TRBD1. Read coverage stops 3 residues before the CDR3 terminus; the germline J gene supplies the remainder. TRBV23-1 is placed among ORFs of uncertain function. This CDR3 has 14 residues. V was pared by 11 bases and J by 2 bases, with 8 bases of the junction left unmatched.

About this clone itself: The CDR3 end lies 3 residues beyond the end of the read and is filled in from the germline J gene. This chain links TRBV7-2 with TRBJ2-1; D not certain. In germline, CDR1 is SGHTA, CDR2 FQGNSA. This CDR3 is built from 13 residues. V was trimmed by 5 bases and J by 9 bases, leaving 14 bases between them. CDR3 loop: CASSPIWAFEQFF. The covered CDR3 bases are TGTGCCAGCAGCCCGATTTGGGCTTTTGAG.